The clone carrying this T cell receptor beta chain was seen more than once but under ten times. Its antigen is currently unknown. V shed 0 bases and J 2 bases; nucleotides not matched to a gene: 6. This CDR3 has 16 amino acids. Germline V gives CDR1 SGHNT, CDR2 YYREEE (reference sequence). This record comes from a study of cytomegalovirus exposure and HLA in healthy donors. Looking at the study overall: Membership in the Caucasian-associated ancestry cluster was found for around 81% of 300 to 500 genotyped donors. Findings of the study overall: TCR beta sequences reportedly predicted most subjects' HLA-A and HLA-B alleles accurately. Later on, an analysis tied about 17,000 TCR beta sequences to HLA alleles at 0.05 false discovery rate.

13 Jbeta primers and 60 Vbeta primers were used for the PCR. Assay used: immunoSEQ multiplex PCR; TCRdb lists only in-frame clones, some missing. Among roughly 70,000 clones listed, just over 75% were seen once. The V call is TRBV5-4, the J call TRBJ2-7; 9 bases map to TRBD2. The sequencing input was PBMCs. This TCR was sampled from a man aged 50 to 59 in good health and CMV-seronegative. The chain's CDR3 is CASSLGLAEGTYEQYF. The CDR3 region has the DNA TGTGCCAGCAGCTTGGGACTAGCGGAGGGGACCTACGAGCAGTACTTC. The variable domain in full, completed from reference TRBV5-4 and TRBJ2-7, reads ETGVTQSPTHLIKTRGQQVTLRCSSQSGHNTVSWYQQALGQGPQFIFQYYREEENGRGNFPPRFSGLQFPNYSSELNVNALELDDSALYLCASSLGLAEGTYEQYFGPGTRLTVT.